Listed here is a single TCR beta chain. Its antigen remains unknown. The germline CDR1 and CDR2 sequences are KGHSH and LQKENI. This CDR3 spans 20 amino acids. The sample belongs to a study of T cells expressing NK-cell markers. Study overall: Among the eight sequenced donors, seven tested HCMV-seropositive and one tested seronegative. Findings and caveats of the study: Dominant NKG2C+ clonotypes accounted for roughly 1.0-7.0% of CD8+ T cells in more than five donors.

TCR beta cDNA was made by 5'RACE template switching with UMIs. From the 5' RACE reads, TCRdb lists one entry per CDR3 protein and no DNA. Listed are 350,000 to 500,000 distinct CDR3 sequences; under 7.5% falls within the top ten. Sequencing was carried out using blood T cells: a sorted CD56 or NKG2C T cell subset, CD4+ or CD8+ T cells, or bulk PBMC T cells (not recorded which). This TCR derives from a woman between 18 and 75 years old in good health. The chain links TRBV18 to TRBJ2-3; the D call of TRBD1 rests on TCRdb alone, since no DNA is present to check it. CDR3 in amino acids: CASSPTTGHPLYLGTDTQYF.